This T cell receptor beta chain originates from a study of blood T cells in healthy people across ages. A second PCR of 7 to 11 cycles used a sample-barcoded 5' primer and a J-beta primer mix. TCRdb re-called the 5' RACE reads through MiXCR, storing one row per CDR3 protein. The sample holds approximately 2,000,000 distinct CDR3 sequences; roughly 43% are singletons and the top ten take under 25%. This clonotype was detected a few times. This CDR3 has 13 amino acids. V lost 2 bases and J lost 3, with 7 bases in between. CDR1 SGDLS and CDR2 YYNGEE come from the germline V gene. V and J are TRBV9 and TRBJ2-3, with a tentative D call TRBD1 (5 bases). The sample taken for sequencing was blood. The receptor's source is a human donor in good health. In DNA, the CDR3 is TGTGCCAGCAGCGTGGACACGACAGATACGCAGTATTTT. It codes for CASSVDTTDTQYF. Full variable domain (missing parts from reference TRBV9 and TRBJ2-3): DSGVTQTPKHLITATGQRVTLRCSPRSGDLSVYWYQQSLDQGLQFLIQYYNGEERAKGNILERFSAQQFPDLHSELNLSSLELGDSALYFCASSVDTTDTQYFGPGTRLTVL.